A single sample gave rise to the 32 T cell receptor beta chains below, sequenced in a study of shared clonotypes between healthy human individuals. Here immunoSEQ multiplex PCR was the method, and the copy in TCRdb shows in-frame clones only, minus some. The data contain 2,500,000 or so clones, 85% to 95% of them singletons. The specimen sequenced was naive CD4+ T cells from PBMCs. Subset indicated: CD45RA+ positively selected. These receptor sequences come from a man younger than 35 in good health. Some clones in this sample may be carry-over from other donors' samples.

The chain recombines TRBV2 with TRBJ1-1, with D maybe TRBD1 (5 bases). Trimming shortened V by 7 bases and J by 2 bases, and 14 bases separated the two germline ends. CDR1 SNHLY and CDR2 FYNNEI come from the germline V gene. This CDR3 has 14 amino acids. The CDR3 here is CASTFGGGNTEAFF. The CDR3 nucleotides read TGTGCCAGCACCTTCGGGGGGGGTAACACTGAAGCTTTCTTT.

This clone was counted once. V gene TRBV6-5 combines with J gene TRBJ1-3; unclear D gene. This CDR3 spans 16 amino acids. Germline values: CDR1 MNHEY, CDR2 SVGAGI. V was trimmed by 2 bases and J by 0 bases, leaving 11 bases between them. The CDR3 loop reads CASSYEAGSSGNTIYF. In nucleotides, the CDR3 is TGTGCCAGCAGTTACGAGGCTGGGAGCTCTGGAAACACCATATATTTT.

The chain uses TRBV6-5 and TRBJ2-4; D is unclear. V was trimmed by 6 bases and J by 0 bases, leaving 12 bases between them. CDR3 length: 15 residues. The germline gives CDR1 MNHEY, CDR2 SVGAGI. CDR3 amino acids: CASRRTAVAKNIQYF. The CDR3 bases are TGTGCCAGCAGACGGACGGCCGTAGCCAAAAACATTCAGTACTTC.

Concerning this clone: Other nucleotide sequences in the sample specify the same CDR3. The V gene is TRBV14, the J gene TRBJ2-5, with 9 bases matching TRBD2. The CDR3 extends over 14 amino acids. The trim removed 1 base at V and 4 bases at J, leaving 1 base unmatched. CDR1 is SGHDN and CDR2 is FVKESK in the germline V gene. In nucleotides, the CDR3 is TGTGCCAGCAGCCAAGTGCGGGGGGGAGAGACCCAGTACTTC. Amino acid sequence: CASSQVRGGETQYF.

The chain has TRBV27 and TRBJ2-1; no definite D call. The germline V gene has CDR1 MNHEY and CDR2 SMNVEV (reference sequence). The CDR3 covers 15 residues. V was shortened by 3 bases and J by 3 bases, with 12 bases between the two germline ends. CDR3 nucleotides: TGTGCCAGCAGTTTGACCGGGCAGTACTACAATGAGCAGTTCTTC. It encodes CASSLTGQYYNEQFF.

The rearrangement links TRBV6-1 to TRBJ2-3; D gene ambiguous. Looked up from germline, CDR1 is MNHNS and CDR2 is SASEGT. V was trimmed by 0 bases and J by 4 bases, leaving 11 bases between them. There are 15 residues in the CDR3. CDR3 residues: CASSEAPVRSDTQYF. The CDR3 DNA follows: TGTGCCAGCAGTGAAGCTCCCGTCAGGTCAGATACGCAGTATTTT.

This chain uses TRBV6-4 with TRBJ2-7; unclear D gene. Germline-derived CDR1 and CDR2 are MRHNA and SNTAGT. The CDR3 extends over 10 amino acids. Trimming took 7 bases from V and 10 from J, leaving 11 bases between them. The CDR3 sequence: CASIIRLQYF. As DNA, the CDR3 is TGTGCCAGCATAATACGGTTACAGTACTTC.

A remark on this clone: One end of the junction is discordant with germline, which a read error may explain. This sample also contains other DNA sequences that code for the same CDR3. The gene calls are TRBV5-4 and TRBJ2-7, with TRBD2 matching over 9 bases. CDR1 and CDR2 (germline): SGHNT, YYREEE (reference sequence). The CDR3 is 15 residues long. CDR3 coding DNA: TGTGCCAGCAGCTTAGGGCGGGAGGGGCCCTACGAACAGTACTTC. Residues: CASSLGREGPYEQYF. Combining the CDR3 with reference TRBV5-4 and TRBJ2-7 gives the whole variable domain ETGVTQSPTHLIKTRGQQVTLRCSSQSGHNTVSWYQQALGQGPQFIFQYYREEENGRGNFPPRFSGLQFPNYSSELNVNALELDDSALYLCASSLGREGPYEQYFGPGTRLTVT.

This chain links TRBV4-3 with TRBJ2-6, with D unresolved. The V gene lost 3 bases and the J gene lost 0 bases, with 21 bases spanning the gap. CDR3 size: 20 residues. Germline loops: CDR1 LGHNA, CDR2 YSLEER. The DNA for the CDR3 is TGCGCCAGCAGCCAGGGTATTTTTGCCCAGGTTAGCTCTGGGGCCAACGTCCTGACTTTC. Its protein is CASSQGIFAQVSSGANVLTF.

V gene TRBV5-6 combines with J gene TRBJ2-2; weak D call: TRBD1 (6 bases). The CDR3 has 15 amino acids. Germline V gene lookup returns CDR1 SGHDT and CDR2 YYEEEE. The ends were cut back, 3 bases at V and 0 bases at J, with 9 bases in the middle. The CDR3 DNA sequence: TGTGCCAGCAGCTCGGACAGATCGAACACCGGGGAGCTGTTTTTT. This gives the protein CASSSDRSNTGELFF.

Here the CDR3 reads CASSLGNTYTEAFF. The CDR3 DNA follows: TGCGCCAGCAGCTTGGGGAACACCTACACTGAAGCTTTCTTT. This sequence joins TRBV5-1 and TRBJ1-1; D is unclear. From germline, CDR1 is SGHRS and CDR2 YFSETQ. The CDR3 covers 14 residues. V was pared by 0 bases and J by 3 bases, with 9 bases between. The variable domain in full, completed from reference TRBV5-1 and TRBJ1-1, reads KAGVTQTPRYLIKTRGQQVTLSCSPISGHRSVSWYQQTPGQGLQFLFEYFSETQRNKGNFPGRFSGRQFSNSRSEMNVSTLELGDSALYLCASSLGNTYTEAFFGQGTRLTVV.

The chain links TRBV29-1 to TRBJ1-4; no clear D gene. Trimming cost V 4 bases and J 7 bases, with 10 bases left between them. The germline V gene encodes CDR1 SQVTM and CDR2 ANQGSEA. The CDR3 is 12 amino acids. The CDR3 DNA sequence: TGCAGCGTTGCCTGGCCAGCTGAAAAACTGTTTTTT. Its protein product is CSVAWPAEKLFF. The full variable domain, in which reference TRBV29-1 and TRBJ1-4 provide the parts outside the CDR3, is SAVISQKPSRDICQRGTSLTIQCQVDSQVTMMFWYRQQPGQSLTLIATANQGSEATYESGFVIDKFPISRPNLTFSTLTVSNMSPEDSSIYLCSVAWPAEKLFFGSGTQLSVL.

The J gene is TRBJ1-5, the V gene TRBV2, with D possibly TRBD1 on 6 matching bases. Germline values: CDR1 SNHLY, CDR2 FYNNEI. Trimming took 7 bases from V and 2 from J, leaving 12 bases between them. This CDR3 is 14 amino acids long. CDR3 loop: CASMGGLGNQPQHF. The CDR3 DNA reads TGTGCCAGCATGGGGGGGCTCGGCAATCAGCCCCAGCATTTT.

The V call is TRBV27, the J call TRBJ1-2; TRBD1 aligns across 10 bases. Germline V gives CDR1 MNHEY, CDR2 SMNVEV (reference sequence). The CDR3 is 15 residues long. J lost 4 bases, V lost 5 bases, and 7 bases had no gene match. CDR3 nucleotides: TGTGCCAGCAGTCCGCCGGGACAGGGGACCTATGGCTACACCTTC. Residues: CASSPPGQGTYGYTF.

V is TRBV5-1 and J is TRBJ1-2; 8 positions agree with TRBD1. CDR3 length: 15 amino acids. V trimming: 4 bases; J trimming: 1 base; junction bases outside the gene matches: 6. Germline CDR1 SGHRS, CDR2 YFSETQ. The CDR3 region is CASSAGGADNYGYTF. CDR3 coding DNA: TGCGCCAGCAGCGCAGGGGGCGCGGATAACTATGGCTACACCTTC.

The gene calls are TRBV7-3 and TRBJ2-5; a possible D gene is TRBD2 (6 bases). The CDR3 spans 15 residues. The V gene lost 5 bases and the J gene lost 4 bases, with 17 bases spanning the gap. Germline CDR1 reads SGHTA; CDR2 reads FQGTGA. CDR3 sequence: CASSLTGLAGETQYF. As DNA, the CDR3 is TGTGCCAGCAGCCTCACGGGACTTGCAGGAGAGACCCAGTACTTC.

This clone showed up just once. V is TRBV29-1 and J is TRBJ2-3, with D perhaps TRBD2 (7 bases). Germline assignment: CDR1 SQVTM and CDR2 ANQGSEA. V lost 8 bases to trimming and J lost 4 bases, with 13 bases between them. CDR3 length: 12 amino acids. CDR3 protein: CSFRGGADTQYF. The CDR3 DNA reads TGCAGCTTTCGCGGGGGCGCAGATACGCAGTATTTT.

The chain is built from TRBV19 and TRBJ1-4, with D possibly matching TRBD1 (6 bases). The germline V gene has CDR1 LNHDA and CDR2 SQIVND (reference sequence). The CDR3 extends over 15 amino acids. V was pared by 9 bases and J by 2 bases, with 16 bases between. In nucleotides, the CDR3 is TGTGCCAGCACACGACCGGGGGCCACTAATGAAAAACTGTTTTTT. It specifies CASTRPGATNEKLFF.

The CDR3 bases are TGCGCCAGCAGTGCGCTTCATTTACAGGTAGACAATGAGCAGTTCTTC. Translating it yields CASSALHLQVDNEQFF. This chain joins TRBV10-1 and TRBJ2-1, with a weak D call TRBD1 (5 bases). CDR1 WNHNN and CDR2 SYGVQD come from the germline V gene (reference sequence). The CDR3 length is 16 residues. V was clipped by 4 bases and J by 5 bases, with 18 bases between them.

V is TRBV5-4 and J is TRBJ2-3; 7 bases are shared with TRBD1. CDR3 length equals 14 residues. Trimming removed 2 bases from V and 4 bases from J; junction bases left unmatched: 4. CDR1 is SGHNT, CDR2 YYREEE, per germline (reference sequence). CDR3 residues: CASSFDRVADTQYF. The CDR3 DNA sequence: TGTGCCAGCAGCTTCGACAGGGTGGCAGATACGCAGTATTTT.

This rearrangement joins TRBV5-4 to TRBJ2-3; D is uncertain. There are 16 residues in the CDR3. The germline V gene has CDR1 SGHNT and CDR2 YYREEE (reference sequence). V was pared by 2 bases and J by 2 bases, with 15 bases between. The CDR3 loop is CASSFVRLTDTDTQYF. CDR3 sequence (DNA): TGTGCCAGCAGCTTTGTCCGTTTAACAGACACAGATACGCAGTATTTT.

CDR3 DNA: TGTGCCAGCAGTTGGGACGGGGGGAATTCACCCCTCCACTTT. This codes for CASSWDGGNSPLHF. The rearrangement links TRBV6-5 to TRBJ1-6; a weak D match, TRBD1 (5 bases). V gave up 4 bases and J gave up 7 bases, with 11 bases separating them. The CDR3 has 14 residues. Germline V gene lookup returns CDR1 MNHEY and CDR2 SVGAGI.

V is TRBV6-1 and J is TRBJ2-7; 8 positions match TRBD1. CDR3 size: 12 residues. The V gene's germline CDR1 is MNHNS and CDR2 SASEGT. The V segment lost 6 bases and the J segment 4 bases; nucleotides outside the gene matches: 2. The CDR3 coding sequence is TGTGCCAGCAGGACAGGGGATTACGAGCAGTACTTC. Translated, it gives CASRTGDYEQYF.

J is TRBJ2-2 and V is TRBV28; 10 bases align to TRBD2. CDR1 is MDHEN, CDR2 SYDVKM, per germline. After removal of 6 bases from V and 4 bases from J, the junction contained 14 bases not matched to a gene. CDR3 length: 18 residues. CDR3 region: CASSPRGLAGVSTGELFF. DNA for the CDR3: TGTGCCAGCAGCCCAAGGGGGCTAGCGGGAGTGAGCACCGGGGAGCTGTTTTTT.

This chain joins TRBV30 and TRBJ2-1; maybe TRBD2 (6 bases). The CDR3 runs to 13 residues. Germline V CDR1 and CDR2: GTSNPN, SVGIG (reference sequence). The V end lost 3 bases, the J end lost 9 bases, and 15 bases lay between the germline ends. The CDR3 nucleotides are TGTGCCTGGAGCTTTTCGGCGGGACGTGAGCAGTTCTTC. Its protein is CAWSFSAGREQFF.

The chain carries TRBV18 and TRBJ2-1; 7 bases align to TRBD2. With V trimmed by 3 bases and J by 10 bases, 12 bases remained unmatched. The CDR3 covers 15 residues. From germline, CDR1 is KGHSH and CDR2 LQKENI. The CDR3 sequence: CASSPPSPGEGEQFF. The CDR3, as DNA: TGTGCCAGCTCACCTCCCTCGCCGGGGGAGGGAGAGCAGTTCTTC.

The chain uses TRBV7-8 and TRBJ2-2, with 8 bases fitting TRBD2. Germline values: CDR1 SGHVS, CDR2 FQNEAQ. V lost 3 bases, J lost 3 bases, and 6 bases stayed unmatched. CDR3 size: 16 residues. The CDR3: CASSFDGLADTGELFF. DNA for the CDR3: TGTGCCAGCAGCTTCGACGGACTAGCTGACACCGGGGAGCTGTTTTTT.

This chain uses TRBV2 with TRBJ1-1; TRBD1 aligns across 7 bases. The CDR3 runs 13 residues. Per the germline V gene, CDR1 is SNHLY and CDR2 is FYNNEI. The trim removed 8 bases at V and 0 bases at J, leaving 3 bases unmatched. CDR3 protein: CASLGQLNTEAFF. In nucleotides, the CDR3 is TGTGCCAGCCTGGGACAGTTGAACACTGAAGCTTTCTTT.

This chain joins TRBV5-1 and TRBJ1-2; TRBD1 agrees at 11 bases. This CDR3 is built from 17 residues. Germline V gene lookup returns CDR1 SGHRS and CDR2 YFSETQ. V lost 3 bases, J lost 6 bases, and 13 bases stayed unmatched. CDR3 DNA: TGCGCCAGCAGCTCGCCAACACCGGGACAGGGGGTAAATGGCTACACCTTC. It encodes CASSSPTPGQGVNGYTF.

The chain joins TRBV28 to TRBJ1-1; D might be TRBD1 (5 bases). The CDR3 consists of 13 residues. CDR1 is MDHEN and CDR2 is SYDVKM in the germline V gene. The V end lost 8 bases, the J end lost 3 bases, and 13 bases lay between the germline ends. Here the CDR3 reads CASRRGVYTEAFF. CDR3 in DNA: TGTGCCAGCCGGAGAGGGGTGTACACTGAAGCTTTCTTT.

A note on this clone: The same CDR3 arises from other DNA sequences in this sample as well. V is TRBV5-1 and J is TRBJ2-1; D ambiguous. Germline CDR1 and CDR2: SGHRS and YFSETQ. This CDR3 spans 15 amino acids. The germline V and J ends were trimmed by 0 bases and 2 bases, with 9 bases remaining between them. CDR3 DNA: TGCGCCAGCAGCTTGGCAACTTCAACCTACAATGAGCAGTTCTTC. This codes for CASSLATSTYNEQFF.

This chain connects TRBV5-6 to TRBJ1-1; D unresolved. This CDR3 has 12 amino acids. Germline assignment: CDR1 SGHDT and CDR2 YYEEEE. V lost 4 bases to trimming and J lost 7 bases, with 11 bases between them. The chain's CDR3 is CASSPRWGEAFF. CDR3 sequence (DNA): TGTGCCAGCAGCCCGCGGTGGGGTGAAGCTTTCTTT.